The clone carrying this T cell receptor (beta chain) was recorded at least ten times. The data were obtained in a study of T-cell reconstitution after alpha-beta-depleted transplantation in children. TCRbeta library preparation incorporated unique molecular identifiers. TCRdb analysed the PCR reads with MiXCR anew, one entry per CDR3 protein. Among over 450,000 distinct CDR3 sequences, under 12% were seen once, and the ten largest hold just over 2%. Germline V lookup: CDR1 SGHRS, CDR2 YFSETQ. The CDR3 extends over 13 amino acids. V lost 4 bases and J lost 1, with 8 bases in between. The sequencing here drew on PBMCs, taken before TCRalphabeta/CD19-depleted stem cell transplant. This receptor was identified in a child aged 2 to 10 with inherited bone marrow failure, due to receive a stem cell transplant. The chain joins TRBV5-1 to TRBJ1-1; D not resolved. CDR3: CASSVFPNTEAFF. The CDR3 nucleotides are TGCGCCAGCAGCGTGTTCCCGAACACTGAAGCTTTCTTT.